This TCR beta chain derives from a study of cytotoxic CD8 clonotypes in ibrutinib-treated CLL. About the research overall: There were 11 relapsed/refractory patients and about 14 treatment-naive patients, and under 18 were IGHV unmutated. Response samples were obtained once patients had received a median about 12 months of treatment, range 6 to 36. Points from the study as a whole: Baseline-level clonality went beyond age-matched healthy donors and moved in step with circulating CD8+ T-cell counts. Sample timing was unmatched between remission and later-progressing patients; lymph nodes unstudied.

As to this clone: The target antigen is unknown.

The V gene's germline CDR1 is MNHNS and CDR2 SASEGT. V gave up 1 base and J gave up 5 bases, with 9 bases separating them. The CDR3 has 14 amino acids. Profiling relied on immunoSEQ multiplex PCR, and the TCRdb table lists in-frame clones only, not all of them. Of tens of thousands of clones listed, 57% are singletons. Here the sequenced sample was PBMCs, taken after 12 months of ibrutinib treatment. The receptor was isolated from a human donor with chronic lymphocytic leukemia. The chain uses TRBV6-1 and TRBJ2-1, with D possibly TRBD2 on 7 matching bases. The DNA of the CDR3 is TGTGCCAGCAGTGAAGTAGGGGGGGACAATGAGCAGTTCTTC. Translated: CASSEVGGDNEQFF.